The 20 T cell receptor beta chains given below trace back to one sample, sequenced in a study of response to subunit inactivated influenza vaccine. One entry per CDR3 protein results from TCRdb running MiXCR on the RT-PCR reads. The table lists a few hundred thousand distinct CDR3 sequences, 14% of them singletons. This sample comprised PBMCs from blood, obtained 12 days after vaccination. Receptors were obtained from a man aged 50-60 years who received an inactivated influenza vaccine.

This clonotype has just a few counts. The CDR3: CASSKRGGVTQYF. The CDR3 DNA reads TGTGCCAGCAGCAAGCGGGGTGGAGTAACGCAGTATTTT. J is TRBJ2-3 and V is TRBV7-2; TRBD2 aligns across 7 bases. Germline V gene data show CDR1 as SGHTA and CDR2 as FQGNSA. The CDR3 is 13 amino acids. The trim removed 5 bases at V and 9 bases at J, leaving 8 bases unmatched.

This clonotype was picked up one time. The chain is built from TRBV5-6 and TRBJ1-6; 7 nucleotides line up with TRBD1. CDR1 is SGHDT and CDR2 is YYEEEE in the germline V gene. The CDR3 length is 14 residues. J lost 7 bases, V lost 4 bases, and 5 bases had no gene match. In nucleotides, the CDR3 is TGTGCCAGCAGCATACAGGGGAGGAATTCACCCCTCCACTTT. It codes for CASSIQGRNSPLHF.

In its sample, this clonotype was seen a few times. V is TRBV7-9 and J is TRBJ2-7; 11 bases are shared with TRBD2. Trimming removed 0 bases from V and 6 bases from J; junction bases left unmatched: 7. CDR3 length equals 16 residues. Germline CDR1 and CDR2: SEHNR and FQNEAQ (reference sequence). The CDR3 DNA reads as TGTGCCAGCAGCTTAGCCCTAGCGGGAGGACGTGGCGAGCAGTACTTC. This gives the protein CASSLALAGGRGEQYF.

The chain couples TRBV11-1 to TRBJ2-2; 9 bases fit TRBD2. Germline CDR1 and CDR2: SGHAT and FQDESV (reference sequence). CDR3 length: 15 residues. With V trimmed by 5 bases and J by 6 bases, 7 bases remained unmatched. The CDR3 loop reads CASSPRLAAPGELFF. The CDR3 region has the DNA TGTGCCAGCAGCCCACGACTAGCGGCTCCCGGGGAGCTGTTTTTT.

This chain joins TRBV7-2 and TRBJ2-2; D may be TRBD1 or TRBD2 (5 bases each). V was trimmed by 3 bases and J by 8 bases, leaving 13 bases between them. This CDR3 region has 14 residues. The germline gives CDR1 SGHTA, CDR2 FQGNSA. The CDR3 nucleotides read TGTGCCAGCAGCTTCCGGGGCCCGCGGGGGGAGCTGTTTTTT. It is translated as CASSFRGPRGELFF. Using reference TRBV7-2 and TRBJ2-2 for the parts outside the CDR3, the full variable domain is GAGVSQSPSNKVTEKGKDVELRCDPISGHTALYWYRQSLGQGLEFLIYFQGNSAPDKSGLPSDRFSAERTGGSVSTLTIQRTQQEDSAVYLCASSFRGPRGELFFGEGSRLTVL.

This clonotype was seen a handful of times. This chain links TRBV7-2 with TRBJ2-3, with 13 bases fitting TRBD2. Germline V gene data show CDR1 as SGHTA and CDR2 as FQGNSA. The CDR3 has 15 residues. V lost 4 bases and J lost 6; bases outside the gene matches: 4. The CDR3 bases are TGTGCCAGCAGCTCGAGGACTAGCGGGAGCGATACGCAGTATTTT. This translates into CASSSRTSGSDTQYF.

The table lists this clonotype with a few counts. This chain uses TRBV30 with TRBJ1-1, with D possibly TRBD1 on 5 matching bases. V lost 2 bases and J lost 1, with 8 bases in between. Germline lookup yields CDR1 GTSNPN and CDR2 SVGIG (reference sequence). This CDR3 is built from 13 residues. The CDR3 sequence is CAWSPTGNTEAFF. CDR3 in DNA: TGTGCCTGGAGTCCAACAGGGAACACTGAAGCTTTCTTT.

As DNA, the CDR3 is TGTGCCAGCAGTGCCTCGGCTGGACTTAATGAAAAACTGTTTTTT. Translation gives CASSASAGLNEKLFF. The genes are TRBV6-4 and TRBJ1-4; D unresolved. The CDR3 loop spans 15 amino acids. Looked up from germline, CDR1 is MRHNA and CDR2 is SNTAGT. V was shortened by 4 bases and J by 4 bases, with 13 bases between the two germline ends.

The gene calls are TRBV5-1 and TRBJ1-2; D not certain. The CDR3 sequence is 13 residues long. Germline assignment: CDR1 SGHRS and CDR2 YFSETQ. V was cut by 5 bases and J by 7 bases, with 15 bases left in between. DNA for the CDR3: TGCGCCAGCAGACTTGCGGTGGCGGGTGGCTACACCTTC. This encodes CASRLAVAGGYTF.

This clonotype has a handful of counts. The J gene is TRBJ2-2, the V gene TRBV5-1; 7 bases line up with TRBD1. CDR3 length: 16 residues. Germline lookup yields CDR1 SGHRS and CDR2 YFSETQ. V dropped 0 bases and J dropped 5; count of bases not matched to a gene: 7. Here the CDR3 reads CASSLVETGFTGELFF. CDR3 nucleotide sequence: TGCGCCAGCAGCTTGGTCGAGACAGGGTTTACCGGGGAGCTGTTTTTT.

The V and J genes are TRBV13 and TRBJ2-2, with 8 bases aligning to TRBD2. This CDR3 region has 14 residues. Germline V gene sequence: CDR1 PRHDT, CDR2 FYEKMQ (reference sequence). Trimming at V came to 8 bases and at J to 7 bases, leaving 9 bases not matched to a gene. The CDR3 is CASSAGAPGGELFF. CDR3 in DNA: TGTGCCAGCTCAGCGGGGGCGCCTGGCGGGGAGCTGTTTTTT.

This clonotype has just a few counts. The chain employs TRBV7-2 and TRBJ2-7; D ambiguous. The germline V gene encodes CDR1 SGHTA and CDR2 FQGNSA. The CDR3 runs 13 residues. Trimming pared 5 bases from V and 2 bases from J, leaving 10 bases between. The CDR3 is CASSPPVTYEQYF. The CDR3 DNA reads as TGTGCCAGCAGCCCCCCCGTCACCTACGAGCAGTACTTC. The variable domain in full, with the rest retrieved from reference TRBV7-2 and TRBJ2-7, is GAGVSQSPSNKVTEKGKDVELRCDPISGHTALYWYRQSLGQGLEFLIYFQGNSAPDKSGLPSDRFSAERTGGSVSTLTIQRTQQEDSAVYLCASSPPVTYEQYFGPGTRLTVT.

J is TRBJ1-6 and V is TRBV28; no reliable D call. This CDR3 comprises 14 residues. Trimming pared 2 bases from V and 7 bases from J, leaving 9 bases between. In germline, CDR1 is MDHEN, CDR2 SYDVKM. Written as DNA, the CDR3 is TGTGCCAGCAGTTTAGCCCCCGGGAATTCACCCCTCCACTTT. As protein: CASSLAPGNSPLHF.

The chain is built from TRBV7-3 and TRBJ2-3; D ambiguous. V lost 2 bases and J 4 bases, leaving 10 bases between the germline ends. The CDR3 length is 14 residues. Germline V gene data show CDR1 as SGHTA and CDR2 as FQGTGA. In DNA, the CDR3 is TGTGCCAGCAGCTTAGAGGTCGTGGCAGATACGCAGTATTTT. Translated, it gives CASSLEVVADTQYF.

The rearrangement links TRBV11-2 to TRBJ2-3; no firm D call. V was clipped by 4 bases and J by 6 bases, with 8 bases between them. Per germline, CDR1 SGHAT and CDR2 FQNNGV. This CDR3 contains 12 residues. In DNA, the CDR3 is TGTGCCAGCAGCTCCTTCAAGGATACGCAGTATTTT. Its protein is CASSSFKDTQYF.

This clonotype was counted a few times. J is TRBJ1-3 and V is TRBV7-2; D may be TRBD1 (6 bases). There are 17 residues in the CDR3. CDR1 SGHTA and CDR2 FQGNSA come from the germline V gene. Trimming cost V 2 bases and J 4 bases, with 18 bases left between them. In nucleotides, the CDR3 is TGTGCCAGCAGCTTAAGTGCGGGACAAGGAGGCGGAAACACCATATATTTT. Protein: CASSLSAGQGGGNTIYF.

The gene calls are TRBV20-1 and TRBJ2-1; D is undetermined. V gave up 6 bases and J gave up 9 bases, with 12 bases separating them. The CDR3 totals 11 residues. The V gene's germline CDR1 is DFQATT and CDR2 SNEGSKA (reference sequence). This CDR3 is CSAVLLGEQFF. Written as DNA, the CDR3 is TGCAGTGCCGTACTTTTGGGTGAGCAGTTCTTC.

The rearrangement uses TRBV7-8 and TRBJ2-3; TRBD2 matches at 14 bases. The germline gives CDR1 SGHVS, CDR2 FQNEAQ. This CDR3 is built from 16 residues. Germline trimming cut 4 bases from V and 1 base from J; bases unmatched to any gene: 1. The CDR3 nucleotides are TGTGCCAGCAGCTGGACTAGCGGGAGGCGCACAGATACGCAGTATTTT. Amino acids: CASSWTSGRRTDTQYF. The full variable domain, with the rest looked up from reference TRBV7-8 and TRBJ2-3, is GAGVSQSPRYKVAKRGQDVALRCDPISGHVSLFWYQQALGQGPEFLTYFQNEAQLDKSGLPSDRFFAERPEGSVSTLKIQRTQQEDSAVYLCASSWTSGRRTDTQYFGPGTRLTVL.

The V call is TRBV5-1, the J call TRBJ2-7, with a possible D match to TRBD1 (5 bases). The CDR3 spans 13 residues. The ends were cut back, 4 bases at V and 6 bases at J, with 14 bases in the middle. Per germline, CDR1 SGHRS and CDR2 YFSETQ. In nucleotides, the CDR3 is TGCGCCAGCAGCAGGGGCGGCTGGCCCGAGCAGTACTTC. Translated: CASSRGGWPEQYF.

The V and J genes are TRBV12-3 or TRBV12-4 and TRBJ2-7; no clear D gene. With 2 bases removed from V and 2 bases from J, the gap between germline ends came to 10 bases. There are 14 residues in the CDR3. The CDR3 DNA reads as TGTGCCAGCAGTTTATCCGGCAAGACCTACGAGCAGTACTTC. Translating it yields CASSLSGKTYEQYF.